Below, 30 T cell receptor beta chains from the same sample are listed, as sequenced in a study of blood T cell repertoires in COVID-19 (dated by TCRdb to the early 2020s). Receptors were amplified or captured by the immunoSEQ multiplex PCR assay. TCRdb took over this immuneACCESS table, retaining in-frame rearrangements with V and J assigned. Such tables are incomplete; in checked studies, under half of the missing clones stem from an unresolved V gene, and the remainder is unexplained. In this sample the table shows approximately 230,000 clones, 87% of which occur a single time. The top ten clonotypes cover approximately 3.3% of the sample. Material: peripheral blood. These receptor sequences come from a man aged 18 to 30 with active or convalescent COVID-19.

The V gene is TRBV7-2, the J gene TRBJ1-1; 9 positions agree with TRBD1. CDR3 length: 17 residues. V lost 4 bases to trimming and J lost 0 bases; unmatched junction nucleotides: 9. The germline V gene has CDR1 SGHTA and CDR2 FQGNSA. CDR3 nucleotides: TGTGCCAGCAGCTCATCCGGGACAGGGATCCTGAACACTGAAGCTTTCTTT. It codes for CASSSSGTGILNTEAFF.

The chain joins TRBV6-2 or TRBV6-3 to TRBJ2-1; D remains ambiguous. The CDR3 runs to 14 residues. Germline loops: CDR1 MNHEY, CDR2 SVGEGT. V shed 0 bases and J shed 3 bases, with 6 bases lying between them. The CDR3 DNA is TGTGCCAGCAGTTACTCCTCTCTCTACAATGAGCAGTTCTTC. Amino acid sequence: CASSYSSLYNEQFF.

The rearrangement joins TRBV19 to TRBJ1-1; 10 bases fit TRBD1. CDR1 is LNHDA, CDR2 SQIVND, per germline (reference sequence). This CDR3 is built from 13 residues. J lost 5 bases, V lost 7 bases, and 4 bases had no gene match. The CDR3 reads CASKGQGGTEAFF. The CDR3 DNA is TGTGCCAGTAAAGGACAGGGGGGGACTGAAGCTTTCTTT.

The chain couples TRBV3-1 (or the pseudogene TRBV3-2) to TRBJ1-1, with 10 bases lining up with TRBD1. J lost 5 bases, V lost 3 bases, and 3 bases had no gene match. CDR1 is LGHDT and CDR2 is YNNKEL in the germline V gene (reference sequence). There are 14 residues in the CDR3. In nucleotides, the CDR3 is TGTGCCAGCAGCCACCGGACAGGGGGGACTGAAGCTTTCTTT. This encodes CASSHRTGGTEAFF.

This clone was seen a handful of times. This sequence joins TRBV19 and TRBJ1-1; 9 nucleotides agree with TRBD1. V trimming: 5 bases; J trimming: 0 bases; junction bases outside the gene matches: 4. This CDR3 contains 15 residues. Germline CDR1 reads LNHDA; CDR2 reads SQIVND (reference sequence). For the CDR3, the DNA is TGTGCCAGTAGTGAGGACAGGGGCATGAACACTGAAGCTTTCTTT. It is translated as CASSEDRGMNTEAFF.

This chain joins TRBV28 and TRBJ1-2; 12 nucleotides agree with TRBD1. Germline V gives CDR1 MDHEN, CDR2 SYDVKM. CDR3 length equals 16 residues. Trimming at V came to 5 bases and at J to 3 bases, leaving 7 bases not matched to a gene. CDR3 coding DNA: TGTGCCAGCAGTCCACCGGGACAGGGGGCTTACTATGGCTACACCTTC. Translating gives CASSPPGQGAYYGYTF.

The chain couples TRBV11-3 to TRBJ2-1; 12 nucleotides line up with TRBD2. Germline values: CDR1 SGHNT, CDR2 YENEEA. With 2 bases clipped from V and 9 bases from J, the junction kept 11 bases outside the gene matches. This CDR3 is 17 amino acids long. The CDR3 sequence is CASSLRASGRASGEQFF. The CDR3 nucleotides read TGTGCCAGCAGCTTACGGGCTAGCGGGAGGGCCAGCGGTGAGCAGTTCTTC.

This clone was counted between two and nine times. This chain connects TRBV19 to TRBJ2-1; 8 bases are a match to TRBD2. V was clipped by 0 bases and J by 5 bases; unmatched bases: 6. CDR3 length: 16 amino acids. Germline lookup yields CDR1 LNHDA and CDR2 SQIVND (reference sequence). CDR3: CASSIDPGLGNNEQFF. CDR3 nucleotides: TGTGCCAGTAGTATAGACCCGGGACTAGGTAACAATGAGCAGTTCTTC.

V and J are TRBV20-1 and TRBJ2-3; 9 bases agree with TRBD2. This CDR3 has 15 residues. In germline, CDR1 is DFQATT, CDR2 SNEGSKA (reference sequence). V was clipped by 3 bases and J by 5 bases; unmatched bases: 9. CDR3 DNA sequence: TGCAGTGCTAGTCCGGGACTAGCAATGGAAGATACGCAGTATTTT. Translating gives CSASPGLAMEDTQYF.

This clone was seen a few times. V gene TRBV28 combines with J gene TRBJ1-2; no definite D call. V was clipped by 6 bases and J by 3 bases, with 11 bases between them. This CDR3 has 13 amino acids. Germline V gives CDR1 MDHEN, CDR2 SYDVKM. The CDR3 nucleotides read TGTGCCAGCAGCCTCATTACGGACTATGGCTACACCTTC. Translating gives CASSLITDYGYTF.

The chain employs TRBV19 and TRBJ1-1, with 7 bases matching TRBD1. V shed 0 bases, J shed 10 bases, and the junction held 5 bases outside the gene matches. The CDR3 contains 13 residues. The germline CDR1 and CDR2 sequences are LNHDA and SQIVND (reference sequence). The CDR3 loop reads CASSIDRTGSAFF. CDR3 nucleotides: TGTGCCAGTAGTATAGACCGGACAGGCTCAGCTTTCTTT.

The chain combines TRBV5-5 with TRBJ1-3; D ambiguous. The V and J ends lost 4 bases and 3 bases respectively, with 17 bases between them. Germline CDR1 and CDR2: SGHKS and YYEKEE (reference sequence). The CDR3 sequence is 16 residues long. CDR3 residues: CASSLSPTVGGNTIYF. CDR3 sequence (DNA): TGTGCCAGCAGCCTCTCCCCCACAGTTGGTGGAAACACCATATATTTT.

J is TRBJ2-7 and V is TRBV19; 9 bases are shared with TRBD2. The germline V gene encodes CDR1 LNHDA and CDR2 SQIVND (reference sequence). The V segment lost 6 bases and the J segment 5 bases; nucleotides outside the gene matches: 8. This CDR3 region has 14 residues. In DNA, the CDR3 is TGTGCCAGTAGGCGGGGACTAGCTTCCCACGAGCAGTACTTC. It encodes CASRRGLASHEQYF.

The CDR3 DNA follows: TGTGCCAGCAGTTACTCGCGAACTAGCGGGAGCGATGAGCAGTTCTTC. Translating gives CASSYSRTSGSDEQFF. The rearrangement links TRBV6-5 to TRBJ2-1; TRBD2 matches 11 bases. The junction had 6 bases not matched to a gene; V was cut back by 0 bases and J by 8 bases. The CDR3 runs to 16 residues. The germline V gene encodes CDR1 MNHEY and CDR2 SVGAGI.

This clone appeared a single time. V gene TRBV7-3 combines with J gene TRBJ2-3; D is perhaps TRBD2 (5 bases). CDR1 is SGHTA and CDR2 is FQGTGA in the germline V gene. There are 14 residues in the CDR3. V shed 11 bases and J shed 3 bases, with 18 bases lying between them. CDR3 sequence: CAPGIFEVTDTQYF. The CDR3 DNA reads TGTGCCCCGGGAATATTCGAGGTGACAGATACGCAGTATTTT.

CDR3 DNA sequence: TGTGCCAGTAGTATAGATCGACTAGCGGGGGGGTCCACAGATACGCAGTATTTT. As protein: CASSIDRLAGGSTDTQYF. The chain uses TRBV19 and TRBJ2-3; 14 positions agree with TRBD2. Germline V gives CDR1 LNHDA, CDR2 SQIVND (reference sequence). The CDR3 has 18 amino acids. V shed 0 bases, J shed 2 bases, and the junction held 4 bases outside the gene matches.

The chain has TRBV6-5 and TRBJ1-3; perhaps TRBD1 as D (5 bases). Trimming stripped 0 bases from V and 5 bases from J, with 8 bases between. The CDR3 is 14 residues long. From germline, CDR1 is MNHEY and CDR2 SVGAGI. The CDR3 region is CASSYSAGRNTIYF. For the CDR3, the DNA is TGTGCCAGCAGTTACTCGGCAGGGAGAAACACCATATATTTT.

V gene TRBV24-1 combines with J gene TRBJ1-1, with a tentative D call TRBD1 (6 bases). This CDR3 spans 17 amino acids. V was pared by 3 bases and J by 3 bases, with 19 bases between. Germline V lookup: CDR1 KGHDR, CDR2 SFDVKD. This CDR3 reads CATSDGPGSGTHTEAFF. DNA for the CDR3: TGTGCCACCAGTGATGGCCCGGGATCCGGGACACACACTGAAGCTTTCTTT.

The V call is TRBV24-1, the J call TRBJ2-5, with 8 positions matching TRBD2. There are 14 residues in the CDR3. The V gene end was trimmed by 3 bases and the J gene end by 5 bases; junction bases not matched to a gene: 4. Germline CDR1 is KGHDR and CDR2 is SFDVKD. The CDR3 protein is CATSDPTSAETQYF. The DNA of the CDR3 is TGTGCCACCAGTGATCCGACTAGCGCTGAGACCCAGTACTTC.

The gene calls are TRBV7-9 and TRBJ2-5, with D tentatively TRBD2 (7 bases). CDR1 and CDR2 from the germline V gene are SEHNR and FQNEAQ (reference sequence). The CDR3 covers 17 residues. With 5 bases removed from V and 5 bases from J, the gap between germline ends came to 24 bases. CDR3 sequence: CASSPRLGGGGGETQYF. CDR3 coding DNA: TGTGCCAGCAGCCCGCGACTGGGCGGGGGCGGAGGGGAGACCCAGTACTTC.

V usage is TRBV28 and J usage is TRBJ2-5; 7 positions match TRBD2. With V trimmed by 3 bases and J by 1 base, 8 bases remained unmatched. The CDR3 is 16 amino acids. The germline CDR1 and CDR2 sequences are MDHEN and SYDVKM. The CDR3 DNA reads TGTGCCAGCAGTTTGGGACTAAGCGGGACCCAAGAGACCCAGTACTTC. It is translated as CASSLGLSGTQETQYF. The variable domain in full, with the rest retrieved from reference TRBV28 and TRBJ2-5, is DVKVTQSSRYLVKRTGEKVFLECVQDMDHENMFWYRQDPGLGLRLIYFSYDVKMKEKGDIPEGYSVSREKKERFSLILESASTNQTSMYLCASSLGLSGTQETQYFGPGTRLLVL.

V gene TRBV5-1 combines with J gene TRBJ1-2, with no clear D. CDR1 and CDR2 from the germline V gene are SGHRS and YFSETQ. The CDR3 contains 15 residues. V gave up 2 bases and J gave up 4 bases, with 15 bases separating them. This chain's CDR3 is CASSFSGPRLYGYTF. Here the CDR3 DNA reads TGCGCCAGCAGCTTCAGCGGCCCGCGACTCTATGGCTACACCTTC.

The chain carries TRBV5-6 and TRBJ1-1; 9 bases agree with TRBD1. V trimming: 1 base; J trimming: 6 bases; junction bases outside the gene matches: 4. This CDR3 has 14 amino acids. Germline loops: CDR1 SGHDT, CDR2 YYEEEE. CDR3 in amino acids: CASSLRDRVPEAFF. The CDR3 DNA is TGTGCCAGCAGCTTGCGGGACAGGGTACCTGAAGCTTTCTTT. The entire variable domain, with the rest obtained from reference TRBV5-6 and TRBJ1-1, is as follows: DAGVTQSPTHLIKTRGQQVTLRCSPKSGHDTVSWYQQALGQGPQFIFQYYEEEERQRGNFPDRFSGHQFPNYSSELNVNALLLGDSALYLCASSLRDRVPEAFFGQGTRLTVV.

CDR3 bases: TGTGCCAGCAGTTTAGGGGGGGGCAGGTATGGCTACACCTTC. Protein: CASSLGGGRYGYTF. The chain uses TRBV27 and TRBJ1-2, with a tentative D call TRBD1 (6 bases). The length of the CDR3 is 14 residues. V lost 2 bases to trimming and J lost 5 bases, with 12 bases between them. Per the germline V gene, CDR1 is MNHEY and CDR2 is SMNVEV (reference sequence).

V gene TRBV4-3 combines with J gene TRBJ2-3; D gene uncertain. Between the trimmed V and J ends, which lost 2 bases and 0 bases, there was a span of 12 bases. Germline CDR1 and CDR2: LGHNA and YSLEER. The CDR3 contains 16 residues. The CDR3 is CASSQTAVASTDTQYF. The CDR3 DNA sequence: TGCGCCAGCAGCCAAACCGCGGTTGCCAGCACAGATACGCAGTATTTT.

J is TRBJ2-1 and V is TRBV18; TRBD2 agrees at 9 bases. The trim removed 4 bases at V and 2 bases at J, leaving 6 bases unmatched. The CDR3 is made up of 16 amino acids. Germline V gene sequence: CDR1 KGHSH, CDR2 LQKENI. The CDR3 loop is CASSRPGLAPYNEQFF. For the CDR3, the DNA is TGTGCCAGCTCACGCCCGGGACTAGCCCCCTACAATGAGCAGTTCTTC.

In its sample, this clone was seen once. The CDR3 nucleotides are TGTGCCAGCAGTTCACTCACAGGGCTCATAGCCAAAAACATTCAGTACTTC. This encodes CASSSLTGLIAKNIQYF. This chain joins TRBV6-2 or TRBV6-3 and TRBJ2-4, with a possible D match to TRBD1 (6 bases). V lost 4 bases to trimming and J lost 0 bases, with 16 bases between them. CDR1 is MNHEY, CDR2 SVGEGT, per germline. There are 17 residues in the CDR3.

The chain couples TRBV7-9 to TRBJ2-1; 7 nucleotides agree with TRBD2. This CDR3 is built from 14 residues. The V and J ends lost 5 bases and 5 bases, in that order; junction bases with no gene match: 6. Germline CDR1 SEHNR, CDR2 FQNEAQ (reference sequence). As DNA, the CDR3 is TGTGCCAGCAGCCCAACTAGCGAGAACAATGAGCAGTTCTTC. It translates to CASSPTSENNEQFF.

This rearrangement joins TRBV14 to TRBJ2-7; the D is unclear. Germline V gene sequence: CDR1 SGHDN, CDR2 FVKESK. The V gene lost 0 bases and the J gene lost 0 bases, with 15 bases spanning the gap. This CDR3 is built from 17 residues. CDR3: CASSQESAGDNSYEQYF. DNA of the CDR3: TGTGCCAGCAGCCAAGAATCGGCAGGCGATAACTCCTACGAGCAGTACTTC.

The chain is built from TRBV10-1 and TRBJ2-7; no clear D gene. The CDR3 totals 13 residues. V dropped 7 bases and J dropped 3 bases, with 13 bases sitting between them. Germline CDR1 reads WNHNN; CDR2 reads SYGVQD (reference sequence). CDR3 region: CASNYTPIYEQYF. CDR3 in DNA: TGCGCCAGCAATTACACCCCAATCTACGAGCAGTACTTC.